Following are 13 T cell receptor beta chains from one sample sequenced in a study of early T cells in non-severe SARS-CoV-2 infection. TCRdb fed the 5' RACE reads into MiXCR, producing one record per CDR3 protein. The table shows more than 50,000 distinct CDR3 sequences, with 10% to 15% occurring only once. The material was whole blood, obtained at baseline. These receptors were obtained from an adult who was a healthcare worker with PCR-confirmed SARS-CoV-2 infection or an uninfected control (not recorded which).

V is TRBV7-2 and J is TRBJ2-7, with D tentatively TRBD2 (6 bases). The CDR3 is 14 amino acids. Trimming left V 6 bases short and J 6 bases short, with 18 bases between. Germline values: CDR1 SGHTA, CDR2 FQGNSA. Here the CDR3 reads CASRSGTPLAEQYF. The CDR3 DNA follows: TGTGCCAGCAGGTCGGGGACTCCTCTTGCCGAGCAGTACTTC.

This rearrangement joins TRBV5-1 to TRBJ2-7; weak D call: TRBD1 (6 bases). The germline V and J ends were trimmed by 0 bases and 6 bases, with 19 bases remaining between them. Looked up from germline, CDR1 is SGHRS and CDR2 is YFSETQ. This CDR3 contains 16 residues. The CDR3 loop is CASSLDMGHSPSEQYF. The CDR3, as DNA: TGCGCCAGCAGCTTGGATATGGGACACTCTCCAAGCGAGCAGTACTTC.

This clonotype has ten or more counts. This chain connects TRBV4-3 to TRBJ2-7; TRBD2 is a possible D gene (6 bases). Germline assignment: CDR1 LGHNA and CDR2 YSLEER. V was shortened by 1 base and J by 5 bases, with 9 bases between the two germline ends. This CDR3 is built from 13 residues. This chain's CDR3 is CASSQVWGDEQYF. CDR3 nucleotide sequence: TGCGCCAGCAGCCAAGTTTGGGGGGACGAGCAGTACTTC.

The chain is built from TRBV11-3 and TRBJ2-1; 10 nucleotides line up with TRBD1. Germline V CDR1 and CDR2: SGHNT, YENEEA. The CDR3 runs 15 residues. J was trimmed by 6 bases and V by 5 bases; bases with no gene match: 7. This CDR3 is CASSQTGGMSNEQFF. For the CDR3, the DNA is TGTGCCAGCAGCCAGACAGGGGGCATGTCCAATGAGCAGTTCTTC.

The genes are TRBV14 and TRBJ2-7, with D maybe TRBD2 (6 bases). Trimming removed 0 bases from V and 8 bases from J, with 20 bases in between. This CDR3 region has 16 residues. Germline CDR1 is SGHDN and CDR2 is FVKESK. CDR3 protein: CASSQDSLGPREKQYF. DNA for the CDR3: TGTGCCAGCAGCCAAGATTCCCTCGGGCCACGGGAGAAGCAGTACTTC. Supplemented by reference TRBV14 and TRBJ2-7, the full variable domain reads EAGVTQFPSHSVIEKGQTVTLRCDPISGHDNLYWYRRVMGKEIKFLLHFVKESKQDESGMPNNRFLAERTGGTYSTLKVQPAELEDSGVYFCASSQDSLGPREKQYFGPGTRLTVT.

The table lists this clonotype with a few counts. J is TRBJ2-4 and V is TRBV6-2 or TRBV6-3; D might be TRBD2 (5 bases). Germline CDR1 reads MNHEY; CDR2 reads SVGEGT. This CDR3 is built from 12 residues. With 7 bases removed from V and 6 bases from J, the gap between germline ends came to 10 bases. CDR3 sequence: CASTDRGNIQYF. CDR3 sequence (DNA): TGTGCCAGCACGGACCGGGGAAACATTCAGTACTTC.

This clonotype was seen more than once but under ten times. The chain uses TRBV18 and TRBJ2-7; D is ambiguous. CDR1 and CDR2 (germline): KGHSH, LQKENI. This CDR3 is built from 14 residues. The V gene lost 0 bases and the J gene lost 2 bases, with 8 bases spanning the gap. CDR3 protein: CASSPPSRPYEQYF. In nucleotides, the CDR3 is TGTGCCAGCTCACCACCAAGCAGGCCCTACGAGCAGTACTTC.

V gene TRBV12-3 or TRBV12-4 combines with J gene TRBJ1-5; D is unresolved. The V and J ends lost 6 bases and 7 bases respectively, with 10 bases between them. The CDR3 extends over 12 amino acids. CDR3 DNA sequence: TGTGCCAGCAGAAGAGGGAGACAGCCCCAGCATTTT. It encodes CASRRGRQPQHF.

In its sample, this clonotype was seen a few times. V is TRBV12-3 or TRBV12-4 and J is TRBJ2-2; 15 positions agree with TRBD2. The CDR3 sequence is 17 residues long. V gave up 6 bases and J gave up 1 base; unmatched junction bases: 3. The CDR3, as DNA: TGTGCCAGCAGAGCGGGACTAGCGGGGGGGAACACCGGGGAGCTGTTTTTT. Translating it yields CASRAGLAGGNTGELFF.

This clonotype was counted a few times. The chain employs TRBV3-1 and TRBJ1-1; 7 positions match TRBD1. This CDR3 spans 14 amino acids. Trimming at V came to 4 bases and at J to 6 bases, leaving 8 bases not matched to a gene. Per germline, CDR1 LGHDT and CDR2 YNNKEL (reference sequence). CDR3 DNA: TGTGCCAGCAGCCTCGGACAGGAGGTAGCTGAAGCTTTCTTT. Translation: CASSLGQEVAEAFF.

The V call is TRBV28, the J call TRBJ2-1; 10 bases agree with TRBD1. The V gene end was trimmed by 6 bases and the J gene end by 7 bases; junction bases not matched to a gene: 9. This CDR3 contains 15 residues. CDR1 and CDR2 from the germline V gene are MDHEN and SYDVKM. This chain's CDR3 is CASSYRDRGRNEQFF. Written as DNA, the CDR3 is TGTGCCAGCAGCTACCGGGACAGGGGTAGAAATGAGCAGTTCTTC. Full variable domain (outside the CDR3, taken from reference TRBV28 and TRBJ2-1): DVKVTQSSRYLVKRTGEKVFLECVQDMDHENMFWYRQDPGLGLRLIYFSYDVKMKEKGDIPEGYSVSREKKERFSLILESASTNQTSMYLCASSYRDRGRNEQFFGPGTRLTVL.

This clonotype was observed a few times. CDR3 residues: CSVDDRDAFF. In nucleotides, the CDR3 is TGCAGCGTCGATGACAGGGACGCTTTCTTT. This chain connects TRBV29-1 to TRBJ1-1, with 7 bases that match TRBD1. Trimming removed 6 bases from V and 11 bases from J; junction bases left unmatched: 6. The germline gives CDR1 SQVTM, CDR2 ANQGSEA. There are 10 residues in the CDR3.

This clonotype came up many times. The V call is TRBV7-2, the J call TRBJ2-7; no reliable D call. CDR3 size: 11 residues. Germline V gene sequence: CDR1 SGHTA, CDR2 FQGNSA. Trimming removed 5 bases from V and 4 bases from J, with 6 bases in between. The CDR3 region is CASSQEYEQYF. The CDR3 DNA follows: TGTGCCAGCAGCCAAGAATACGAGCAGTACTTC.